Detailed here is one TCR beta chain. This sample is part of a study of blood T cell repertoires in COVID-19. Data came from immunoSEQ multiplex PCR; TCRdb stores just in-frame clones and leaves some out. The sample records 20,000 to 30,000 clones, 92% being singletons. CDR3 length: 15 amino acids. The germline gives CDR1 SGDLS, CDR2 YYNGEE. V lost 4 bases and J lost 4, with 17 bases in between. The chain employs TRBV9 and TRBJ1-1, with TRBD1 as a possible D gene (5 bases). This receptor was identified in a man aged 70 or older with active COVID-19. The sequenced material came from peripheral blood. CDR3 loop: CASSPRDGGFTEAFF. The CDR3 region has the DNA TGTGCCAGCAGCCCTCGCGATGGGGGGTTCACTGAAGCTTTCTTT.